This TCR beta chain is from a study of molecular identifiers for immune sequencing clone quantification. Study information: In replicates, RNA from roughly 21,000 or 96,000 naive CD8 cells was divided five ways and four parts were sequenced.

Both previously described methods and listed TCR primers were employed to make bulk TCR libraries. One entry per CDR3 protein results from TCRdb running MiXCR on the PCR reads. Here the sample spans around 100,000 distinct CDR3 sequences, 30% to 45% being singletons. Worth noting for this clonotype: Its antigen is unidentified.

Study-level points and caveats: Clones that exceeded 20 RNA copies held over 97% of effector molecules, yet under 1% in naive cells.

Trimming left V 0 bases short and J 1 base short, with 6 bases between. The germline V gene encodes CDR1 MNHEY and CDR2 SVGEGT. The CDR3 consists of 14 residues. Sorted naive CD8 T cells were those defined as CD8+CD4-CCR7+CD45RA+. The V call is TRBV6-2 or TRBV6-3, the J call TRBJ1-1; D remains ambiguous. The source material was naive CD8+ T cells from blood, with Jurkat cell RNA spiked in. Subset meaning: FACS-sorted CD8+CD4-CCR7+CD45RA+ naive T cells. This sequence originates from a human donor in good health. Some libraries in this study had Jurkat cell RNA spiked in. The CDR3 sequence: CASSYSAANTEAFF. The CDR3 DNA is TGTGCCAGCAGTTACTCAGCAGCGAACACTGAAGCTTTCTTT.